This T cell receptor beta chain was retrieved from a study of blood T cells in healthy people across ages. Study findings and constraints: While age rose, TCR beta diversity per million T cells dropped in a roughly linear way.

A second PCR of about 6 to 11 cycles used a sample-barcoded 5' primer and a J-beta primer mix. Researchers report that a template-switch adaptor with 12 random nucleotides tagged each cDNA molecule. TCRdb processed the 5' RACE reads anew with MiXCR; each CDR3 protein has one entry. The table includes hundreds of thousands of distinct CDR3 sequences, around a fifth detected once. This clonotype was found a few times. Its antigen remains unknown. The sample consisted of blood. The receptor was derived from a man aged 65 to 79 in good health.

The DNA of the CDR3 is TGTGCCAGCAGCGGCAGGGGGCGTAGGCCAGATACGCAGTATTTT. It yields the protein CASSGRGRRPDTQYF. The chain links TRBV7-2 to TRBJ2-3, with TRBD1 matching 8 bases. V lost 5 bases, J lost 4 bases, and 8 bases stayed unmatched. From germline, CDR1 is SGHTA and CDR2 FQGNSA. The CDR3 loop spans 15 amino acids.